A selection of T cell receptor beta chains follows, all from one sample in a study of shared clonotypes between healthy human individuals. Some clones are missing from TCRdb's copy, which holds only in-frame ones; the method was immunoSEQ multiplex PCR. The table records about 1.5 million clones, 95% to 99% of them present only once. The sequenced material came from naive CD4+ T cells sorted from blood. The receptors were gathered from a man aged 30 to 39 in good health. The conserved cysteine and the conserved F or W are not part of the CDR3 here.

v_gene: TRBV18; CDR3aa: ASSALRETQY
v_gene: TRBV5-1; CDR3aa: ASSPGDTKNIQY
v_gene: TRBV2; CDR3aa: ASRTGRMNTEAF
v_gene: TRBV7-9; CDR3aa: ASSPRRVSYGYT
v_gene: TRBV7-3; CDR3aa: ASRQTSPAGELF
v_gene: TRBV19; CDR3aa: ASSMTGVPYNEQF
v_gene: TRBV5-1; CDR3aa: ASSLIDRSTGELF
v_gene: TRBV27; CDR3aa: ASSMDRLDGYT
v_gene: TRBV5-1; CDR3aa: ASSSGTSGSPLQETQY
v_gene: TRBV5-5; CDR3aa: ASSYTGFGEQY
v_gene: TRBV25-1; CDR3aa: ASSSRADQF
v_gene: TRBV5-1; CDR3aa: ASSPGQGSQETQY
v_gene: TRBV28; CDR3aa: ASQTSGSDGEQF
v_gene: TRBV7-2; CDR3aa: ASSPHSGRTYNEQF
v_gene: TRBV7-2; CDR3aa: ASSPNWGGSGANVLT
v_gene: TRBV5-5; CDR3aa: ASTLLAGMDEQF
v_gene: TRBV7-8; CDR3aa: ASSIRETRSEQF
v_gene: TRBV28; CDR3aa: ASSPGQQEKLF
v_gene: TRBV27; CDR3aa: ASSAASGLTYNEQF
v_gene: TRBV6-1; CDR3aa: ASGLGGGRQPQH
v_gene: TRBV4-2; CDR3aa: ASRPGQGNQETQY
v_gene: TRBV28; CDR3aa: ASMTTPTNYGYT
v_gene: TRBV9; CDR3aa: ASSVGPREVAGELF
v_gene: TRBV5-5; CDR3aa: ASSLAFSEAF
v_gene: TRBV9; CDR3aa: ASSPLAQNTEAF
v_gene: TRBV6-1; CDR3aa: ASRLNLAYEQY
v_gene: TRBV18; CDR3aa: ASSPRGPVETQY
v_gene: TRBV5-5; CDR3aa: ASSLGQFNQPQH
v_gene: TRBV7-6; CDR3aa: ASTTRGLKTSGELF
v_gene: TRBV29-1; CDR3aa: SVVRTDTQY
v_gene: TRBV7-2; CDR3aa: ASSFPTSGRSSSYNEQF
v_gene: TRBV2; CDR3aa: ASQLYNEQF
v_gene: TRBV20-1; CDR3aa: SARGGETQY
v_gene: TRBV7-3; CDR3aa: ASSLGLLPSYEQY
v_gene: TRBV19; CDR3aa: ASSRDRDNTGELF
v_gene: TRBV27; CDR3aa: ASSFITSYEQY